The 7 T cell receptor beta chains below all came from one sample that was sequenced in a study of tumor and adjacent non-tumor tissue in lung cancer (dated by TCRdb to the late 2010s). RNA was isolated from bulk, unsorted tissue, and RNA quality was assessed with a NanoDrop ND-1000 and an Agilent 2100. Library preparation was by multiplex PCR. The sample was run on an Illumina HiSeq 2500. TCRbeta libraries were constructed through three rounds of nested PCR with primers (Table S4) according to protocols adapted from ARM-PCR. Clones were called with MiXCR by TCRdb after fastp trimmed the public reads at Q25, and only in-frame beta chains were retained. For every CDR3 protein sequence, its rows merge into one entry that carries the most common genes and DNA. The table for this sample lists fewer than 150,000 distinct CDR3 sequences; approximately 70% of them were counted only once. Together, the top ten hold over 15% of the sample.

The sequenced material came from lung tumor tissue. Every receptor here comes from a man in his fifties or sixties with small cell lung cancer.

The sample holds a few counts of this clonotype. This may be a read error, as it is one base from a much larger clone. This sequence joins TRBV11-3 and TRBJ2-1; D gene ambiguous. The V gene's germline CDR1 is SGHNT and CDR2 YENEEA. The CDR3 totals 18 residues. The V end was cut by 6 bases, the J end by 2 bases, with 23 bases between. This CDR3 is CASRLDGIGGDPYNEQFF. The CDR3 nucleotides are TGTGCCAGCAGATTGGATGGGATTGGCGGAGATCCCTACAATGAGCAGTTCTTC.

This chain links TRBV6-1 with TRBJ2-1, with D unclear. This CDR3 region has 15 residues. V gave up 10 bases and J gave up 0 bases, with 16 bases separating them. Germline V gene sequence: CDR1 MNHNS, CDR2 SASEGT. CDR3 nucleotides: TGTGCCACCAATAAGGACCGCTACTCCTACAATGAGCAGTTCTTC. Its protein product is CATNKDRYSYNEQFF.

V is TRBV5-4 and J is TRBJ2-7; D is possibly TRBD1 (6 bases). Germline CDR1 is SGHNT and CDR2 is YYREEE (reference sequence). The CDR3 is made up of 13 amino acids. Deletions cut 6 bases from V and 5 bases from J, with 15 bases between. The CDR3 protein is CASNNRVSNEQYF. The CDR3, as DNA: TGTGCCAGCAACAACAGGGTTTCCAACGAGCAGTACTTC. The whole variable domain, filled in from reference TRBV5-4 and TRBJ2-7, reads ETGVTQSPTHLIKTRGQQVTLRCSSQSGHNTVSWYQQALGQGPQFIFQYYREEENGRGNFPPRFSGLQFPNYSSELNVNALELDDSALYLCASNNRVSNEQYFGPGTRLTVT.

As regards this clonotype: Germline and junction disagree at one end, which may indicate a read error. The V and J genes are TRBV20-1 and TRBJ1-2, with D possibly TRBD1 on 6 matching bases. Germline CDR1 is DFQATT and CDR2 is SNEGSKA (reference sequence). This CDR3 region has 13 residues. CDR3 nucleotide sequence: TGCAGTGCCCAAGAGACAGGACGGGTTGGCTACATCTTC. Translated, it gives CSAQETGRVGYIF.

Of note for this clonotype: Without the conserved terminal phenylalanine or tryptophan, this CDR3 likely stems from a read error. The V gene is TRBV11-2, the J gene TRBJ2-2; perhaps D is TRBD1 or TRBD2 (5 bases each). In germline, CDR1 is SGHAT, CDR2 FQNNGV. The CDR3 length is 16 residues. CDR3 bases: TGTGCCAGCAGCCTGGGGCGAACAGGCTTCACCGGGGTGCTGTTTTGT. Its protein is CASSLGRTGFTGVLFC.

The chain carries TRBV29-1 and TRBJ2-1; a weak D match, TRBD1 (5 bases). The CDR3 consists of 15 residues. V was cut by 4 bases and J by 5 bases, with 18 bases left in between. Germline CDR1 is SQVTM and CDR2 is ANQGSEA. In DNA form, the CDR3 reads TGCAGCGTTGGAGACAGCTATAGATCCAACAATGAGCAGTTCTTC. It codes for CSVGDSYRSNNEQFF.

The rearrangement joins TRBV20-1 to TRBJ1-1, with a tentative D call TRBD1 (5 bases). Germline V lookup: CDR1 DFQATT, CDR2 SNEGSKA (reference sequence). The CDR3 covers 17 residues. Trimming stripped 0 bases from V and 7 bases from J, with 24 bases between. CDR3 sequence: CSARDLGIGQSDNEAFF. The CDR3 coding sequence is TGCAGTGCTAGAGATTTGGGGATAGGGCAGTCGGACAATGAAGCTTTCTTT.